Shown below are 10 T cell receptor beta chains from a single sample sequenced in a study of blood T cells in healthy people across ages (dated by TCRdb to the mid-2010s). Library prep was done by 5' RACE. Data came from an Illumina HiSeq 2500. A second PCR of roughly 7 to 12 cycles was run with a J-beta primer mix and a sample-barcoded 5' primer. The public reads were reprocessed in TCRdb via fastp at Q25 and MiXCR, keeping in-frame beta chains. CDR3 protein sequences are deduplicated, and each keeps its most common genes and DNA. The sample table holds over 700,000 distinct CDR3 sequences, of which 53% were seen once. Roughly 40% of the sample comes from the top ten. Sequences were obtained from blood. These TCRs come from a man older than 75 in good health.

The rearrangement links TRBV3-1 to TRBJ1-1; 10 bases agree with TRBD1. Trimming removed 5 bases from V and 5 bases from J; junction bases left unmatched: 5. This CDR3 region has 14 residues. Germline CDR1 reads LGHDT; CDR2 reads YNNKEL (reference sequence). The CDR3 sequence: CASSTGTGVTEAFF. The CDR3 bases are TGTGCCAGCAGCACCGGGACAGGGGTTACTGAAGCTTTCTTT. The variable domain in full, completed from reference TRBV3-1 and TRBJ1-1, reads DTAVSQTPKYLVTQMGNDKSIKCEQNLGHDTMYWYKQDSKKFLKIMFSYNNKELIINETVPNRFSPKSPDKAHLNLHINSLELGDSAVYFCASSTGTGVTEAFFGQGTRLTVV.

CDR3 bases: TGTGCCAGCAGCTTAGGTTACAACAGGGCTTCCTATGGCTACACCTTC. Translation: CASSLGYNRASYGYTF. The gene calls are TRBV11-2 and TRBJ1-2, with a weak D call TRBD1 (6 bases). The CDR3 loop spans 16 amino acids. Germline V gene lookup returns CDR1 SGHAT and CDR2 FQNNGV. Deletions cut 1 base from V and 4 bases from J, with 16 bases between.

V usage is TRBV12-3 or TRBV12-4 and J usage is TRBJ2-1, with D possibly TRBD1 on 6 matching bases. The length of the CDR3 is 14 residues. The V gene lost 8 bases and the J gene lost 10 bases, with 21 bases spanning the gap. CDR3 nucleotides: TGTGCCAGCGCGTACGGGACATCAACCCACGAGCAGTTCTTC. The encoded protein is CASAYGTSTHEQFF.

This clonotype was found a few times. The chain uses TRBV29-1 and TRBJ1-1; D gene unclear. Trimming took 7 bases from V and 5 from J, leaving 17 bases between them. Per germline, CDR1 SQVTM and CDR2 ANQGSEA. The CDR3 consists of 13 residues. DNA of the CDR3: TGCAGCGCCTGTCCGGCCGGGCGGACTGAAGCTTTCTTT. Translation gives CSACPAGRTEAFF.

The V gene is TRBV6-6, the J gene TRBJ2-4; D is possibly TRBD2 (5 bases). Deletions cut 7 bases from V and 13 bases from J, with 17 bases between. The CDR3 is made up of 12 amino acids. Germline CDR1 is MNHNY and CDR2 is SVGAGI (reference sequence). The CDR3 region has the DNA TGTGCCAGCACAACTAGGTCTGGAGAGCAGTACTTC. The encoded protein is CASTTRSGEQYF.

The rearrangement joins TRBV20-1 to TRBJ2-4; perhaps TRBD1 as D (6 bases). Trimming pared 3 bases from V and 0 bases from J, leaving 15 bases between. The CDR3 is made up of 16 amino acids. Germline CDR1 DFQATT, CDR2 SNEGSKA (reference sequence). The CDR3 reads CSARGPSGVAKNIQYF. CDR3 DNA: TGCAGTGCTAGGGGCCCGTCAGGGGTAGCCAAAAACATTCAGTACTTC.

The V call is TRBV12-3 or TRBV12-4, the J call TRBJ2-7, with D perhaps TRBD2 (6 bases). The CDR3 has 20 amino acids. With 8 bases removed from V and 0 bases from J, the gap between germline ends came to 32 bases. The CDR3 bases are TGTGCCAGCGGACCCCGGGTGGTTTTTGGGGGGAGCCCAAGCTCCTACGAGCAGTACTTC. Its translation is CASGPRVVFGGSPSSYEQYF.

The chain couples TRBV28 to TRBJ2-5, with 7 nucleotides matching TRBD2. Trimming removed 11 bases from V and 7 bases from J; junction bases left unmatched: 10. The CDR3 has 12 amino acids. Germline CDR1 is MDHEN and CDR2 is SYDVKM. The CDR3 nucleotides read TGTGCCGCGAGACGGGAGGCAGGGACCCAGTACTTC. This translates into CAARREAGTQYF.

The CDR3 coding sequence is TGCAGTGCTCGGGGGGACCTCAATGAGCAGTTCTTC. Protein: CSARGDLNEQFF. V gene TRBV20-1 combines with J gene TRBJ2-1; TRBD2 agrees at 7 bases. CDR1 is DFQATT, CDR2 SNEGSKA, per germline (reference sequence). V gave up 5 bases and J gave up 6 bases; unmatched junction bases: 4. This CDR3 has 12 residues.

A word on this clonotype: Compared with germline, one end of the junction differs, possibly owing to a read error. In DNA form, the CDR3 reads TGTGCCTGCAGTCAAAGGGGTTTTCAGCCCCAGCATTTT. This gives the protein CACSQRGFQPQHF. The rearrangement links TRBV6-5 to TRBJ1-5; D is perhaps TRBD1 (5 bases). The CDR3 has 13 residues. Germline CDR1 and CDR2: MNHEY and SVGAGI.